Listed here are 6 T cell receptor beta chains from one sample, sequenced in a study of blood T cells in healthy people across ages. Using a J-beta primer mix together with a sample-barcoded 5' primer, a second PCR was run for 7 to 11 cycles. TCRdb called the 5' RACE reads again in MiXCR, with one record for every CDR3 protein. The table shows some 900,000 distinct CDR3 sequences, with approximately 49% occurring only once. Sequences were obtained from blood. The source of these receptors is a young man in good health.

V and J are TRBV3-1 and TRBJ2-2, with TRBD1 matching over 7 bases. Germline CDR1 and CDR2: LGHDT and YNNKEL (reference sequence). This CDR3 region has 19 residues. Trimming took 4 bases from V and 8 from J; bases not matched to a gene: 22. The CDR3 reads CASSPKNPPGTVLIGELFF. Here the CDR3 DNA reads TGTGCCAGCAGCCCAAAAAATCCCCCCGGGACAGTACTTATTGGGGAGCTGTTTTTT. The whole variable domain, remainder taken from reference TRBV3-1 and TRBJ2-2, is DTAVSQTPKYLVTQMGNDKSIKCEQNLGHDTMYWYKQDSKKFLKIMFSYNNKELIINETVPNRFSPKSPDKAHLNLHINSLELGDSAVYFCASSPKNPPGTVLIGELFFGEGSRLTVL.

The chain employs TRBV3-1 and TRBJ1-4; 10 nucleotides agree with TRBD1. CDR3 length: 16 amino acids. The germline V gene has CDR1 LGHDT and CDR2 YNNKEL (reference sequence). V trimming: 4 bases; J trimming: 4 bases; junction bases outside the gene matches: 6. This CDR3 is CASSPGQGTFNEKLFF. In nucleotides, the CDR3 is TGTGCCAGCAGCCCGGGACAGGGGACGTTTAATGAAAAACTGTTTTTT.

The rearrangement joins TRBV5-1 to TRBJ1-1; D may be TRBD1 (6 bases). The CDR3 runs 14 residues. In germline, CDR1 is SGHRS, CDR2 YFSETQ. V dropped 0 bases and J dropped 8 bases, with 14 bases sitting between them. The CDR3 coding sequence is TGCGCCAGCAGCTTGGAGGCAGGGGACGGGGAAGCTTTCTTT. It is translated as CASSLEAGDGEAFF.

This clonotype has just a few counts. The gene calls are TRBV5-1 and TRBJ2-3; D possibly corresponds to TRBD2 (6 bases). Per the germline V gene, CDR1 is SGHRS and CDR2 is YFSETQ. Trimming left V 10 bases short and J 6 bases short, with 24 bases between. This CDR3 is 15 amino acids long. CDR3 residues: CASNSGETSGDTQYF. Here the CDR3 DNA reads TGCGCCTCTAACTCGGGGGAGACCTCAGGCGATACGCAGTATTTT.

Regarding this clonotype: A read error may explain this, as a much larger clone is one base away. The chain has TRBV5-1 and TRBJ1-2, with D hard to call. This CDR3 has 15 amino acids. Germline V gene data show CDR1 as SGHRS and CDR2 as YFSETQ. The DNA of the CDR3 is TGCGTCAGCACCATAATTCCAGGAGCCTACTATGGCTACACCTTC. Its protein is CVSTIIPGAYYGYTF.

This sequence joins TRBV4-1 and TRBJ1-2; D gene unclear. Germline CDR1 MGHRA, CDR2 YSYEKL. V shed 0 bases and J shed 1 base, with 9 bases lying between them. The CDR3 extends over 15 amino acids. The DNA for the CDR3 is TGCGCCAGCAGCCAAGATTACCAGGATAACTATGGCTACACCTTC. Its translation is CASSQDYQDNYGYTF.